These 28 T cell receptor beta chains were all obtained from the same sample, sequenced in a study of OX40 agonist ivuxolimab in advanced cancers. Data came from immunoSEQ multiplex PCR; TCRdb stores just in-frame clones and leaves some out. The sample lists around 18,000 clones, about nine tenths seen once, with roughly 31% in the top ten. Here the sequenced sample was CD4+ or CD8+ T cells sorted from blood, taken in a trial of the OX40 agonist ivuxolimab. The receptors originated from an adult with an advanced solid tumor such as melanoma, head and neck, liver or kidney cancer.

The V gene is TRBV18, the J gene TRBJ2-7, with 9 bases lining up with TRBD2. V lost 5 bases and J lost 4; bases outside the gene matches: 15. The V gene's germline CDR1 is KGHSH and CDR2 LQKENI. CDR3 length: 17 amino acids. The CDR3 nucleotides read TGTGCCAGCTCAACGGGCACAGCGGGAGGAGCCGATTACGAGCAGTACTTC. It is translated as CASSTGTAGGADYEQYF.

The J gene is TRBJ2-4, the V gene TRBV13; 9 bases line up with TRBD2. The CDR3 runs 17 residues. The junction had 4 bases not matched to a gene; V was cut back by 1 base and J by 0 bases. Germline V lookup: CDR1 PRHDT, CDR2 FYEKMQ (reference sequence). The CDR3 bases are TGTGCCAGCAGCTTAGAACTAGCGGGCCTAGCCAAAAACATTCAGTACTTC. It yields the protein CASSLELAGLAKNIQYF.

This clone came up once. The CDR3: CASKKGTEAFF. The CDR3 DNA is TGTGCCAGCAAGAAGGGCACTGAAGCTTTCTTT. The chain combines TRBV6-1 with TRBJ1-1; D ambiguous. The CDR3 sequence is 11 residues long. Germline CDR1 reads MNHNS; CDR2 reads SASEGT. V was clipped by 7 bases and J by 4 bases, with 7 bases between them.

V is TRBV6-1 and J is TRBJ2-7, with 7 bases that match TRBD1. CDR1 and CDR2 from the germline V gene are MNHNS and SASEGT. The CDR3 runs 15 residues. V trimming: 2 bases; J trimming: 4 bases; junction bases outside the gene matches: 8. CDR3 region: CASSELVRGLYEQYF. In nucleotides, the CDR3 is TGTGCCAGCAGTGAACTGGTTAGGGGGCTTTACGAGCAGTACTTC.

This chain joins TRBV19 and TRBJ2-1; possibly TRBD2 for D (6 bases). Germline lookup yields CDR1 LNHDA and CDR2 SQIVND (reference sequence). V shed 7 bases and J shed 3 bases, with 13 bases lying between them. The CDR3 is made up of 14 amino acids. CDR3 sequence (DNA): TGTGCCAGTACCCACGGGGGAAACTACAATGAGCAGTTCTTC. Its translation: CASTHGGNYNEQFF.

The chain uses TRBV13 and TRBJ2-1, with D tentatively TRBD1 or TRBD2 (7 bases each). Between the trimmed V and J ends, which lost 3 bases and 7 bases, there was a span of 13 bases. This CDR3 is built from 14 residues. In germline, CDR1 is PRHDT, CDR2 FYEKMQ (reference sequence). The CDR3 nucleotides are TGTGCCAGCAGCTTTGGCAGGGGGGGAAATGAGCAGTTCTTC. Encoded protein: CASSFGRGGNEQFF.

This clone was recorded once. The CDR3 DNA sequence: TGTGCCAGCAGTTATTCGACTAGCGGGAGTTCCTACGAGCAGTACTTC. Its protein product is CASSYSTSGSSYEQYF. The chain links TRBV6-6 to TRBJ2-7; 12 bases fit TRBD2. The germline CDR1 and CDR2 sequences are MNHNY and SVGAGI (reference sequence). J was trimmed by 1 base and V by 3 bases; bases with no gene match: 4. There are 16 residues in the CDR3.

This rearrangement joins TRBV5-6 to TRBJ2-1; 9 nucleotides line up with TRBD2. The CDR3 totals 16 residues. CDR1 is SGHDT and CDR2 is YYEEEE in the germline V gene. Trimming removed 6 bases from V and 0 bases from J; junction bases left unmatched: 7. The CDR3 DNA is TGTGCCAGCATAGCGGGAGTCCTCAGCTCCTACAATGAGCAGTTCTTC. The encoded protein is CASIAGVLSSYNEQFF.

The V call is TRBV9, the J call TRBJ2-1, with 8 nucleotides matching TRBD2. This CDR3 spans 15 amino acids. The trim removed 0 bases at V and 2 bases at J, leaving 1 base unmatched. Looked up from germline, CDR1 is SGDLS and CDR2 is YYNGEE. The chain's CDR3 is CASSVAAGAYNEQFF. DNA of the CDR3: TGTGCCAGCAGCGTAGCAGCGGGAGCCTACAATGAGCAGTTCTTC.

V gene TRBV5-1 combines with J gene TRBJ1-1; no reliable D call. Germline V CDR1 and CDR2: SGHRS, YFSETQ. Deletions cut 6 bases from V and 8 bases from J, with 14 bases between. CDR3 size: 12 residues. As DNA, the CDR3 is TGCGCCAGCATCTCAAGACGGAGAGAAGCTTTCTTT. Amino acids: CASISRRREAFF. Filled out from reference TRBV5-1 and TRBJ1-1, the complete variable domain reads KAGVTQTPRYLIKTRGQQVTLSCSPISGHRSVSWYQQTPGQGLQFLFEYFSETQRNKGNFPGRFSGRQFSNSRSEMNVSTLELGDSALYLCASISRRREAFFGQGTRLTVV.

This rearrangement joins TRBV6-5 to TRBJ1-2; D not certain. Germline loops: CDR1 MNHEY, CDR2 SVGAGI. The CDR3 has 15 residues. The V end lost 0 bases, the J end lost 4 bases, and 12 bases lay between the germline ends. The CDR3 protein is CASSYSASGFYGYTF. The CDR3 nucleotides are TGTGCCAGCAGTTACTCCGCAAGCGGATTCTATGGCTACACCTTC.

The chain carries TRBV19 and TRBJ1-3; 8 bases line up with TRBD1. Trimming at V came to 6 bases and at J to 3 bases, leaving 10 bases not matched to a gene. The CDR3 covers 16 residues. Germline-derived CDR1 and CDR2 are LNHDA and SQIVND (reference sequence). CDR3 in amino acids: CASSQKDRVNGNTIYF. CDR3 DNA sequence: TGTGCCAGTAGCCAAAAGGACAGGGTAAATGGAAACACCATATATTTT. Looking up the rest from reference TRBV19 and TRBJ1-3 gives the full variable domain: DGGITQSPKYLFRKEGQNVTLSCEQNLNHDAMYWYRQDPGQGLRLIYYSQIVNDFQKGDIAEGYSVSREKKESFPLTVTSAQKNPTAFYLCASSQKDRVNGNTIYFGEGSWLTVV.

The chain recombines TRBV10-3 with TRBJ2-7; 13 bases fit TRBD2. The V segment lost 2 bases and the J segment 0 bases; nucleotides outside the gene matches: 10. Germline assignment: CDR1 ENHRY and CDR2 SYGVKD. The CDR3 contains 19 residues. CDR3 sequence: CAISETLLAGGPLSYEQYF. In nucleotides, the CDR3 is TGTGCCATCAGTGAGACCTTACTAGCGGGAGGGCCCCTCTCCTACGAGCAGTACTTC.

The V gene is TRBV4-1, the J gene TRBJ2-6; D gene ambiguous. Trimming removed 2 bases at V and 2 bases at J, with 13 bases between. There are 17 residues in the CDR3. Per the germline V gene, CDR1 is MGHRA and CDR2 is YSYEKL. CDR3 DNA sequence: TGCGCCAGCAGCCAACGCTCGACTTCTGCTGGGGCCAACGTCCTGACTTTC. Its translation: CASSQRSTSAGANVLTF.

The CDR3 loop reads CASRADSYEQYF. In DNA, the CDR3 is TGTGCCAGCAGGGCTGATTCCTACGAGCAGTACTTC. The rearrangement links TRBV5-4 to TRBJ2-7; D is unresolved. The length of the CDR3 is 12 residues. The germline CDR1 and CDR2 sequences are SGHNT and YYREEE (reference sequence). V was clipped by 5 bases and J by 1 base, with 7 bases between them.

The V and J genes are TRBV7-9 and TRBJ1-5; D unresolved. CDR3 length equals 13 residues. From germline, CDR1 is SEHNR and CDR2 FQNEAQ (reference sequence). The V end was cut by 1 base, the J end by 5 bases, with 6 bases between. The CDR3 reads CASSLVLDQPQHF. The CDR3 DNA reads TGTGCCAGCAGCTTAGTATTGGATCAGCCCCAGCATTTT.

The chain recombines TRBV7-9 with TRBJ2-7; D remains unclear. The CDR3 covers 11 residues. V dropped 3 bases and J dropped 6 bases, with 6 bases sitting between them. Germline lookup yields CDR1 SEHNR and CDR2 FQNEAQ (reference sequence). CDR3 loop: CASSFESEQYF. In nucleotides, the CDR3 is TGTGCCAGCAGCTTCGAGAGCGAGCAGTACTTC.

This chain joins TRBV7-7 and TRBJ2-7, with D unresolved. Germline V CDR1 and CDR2: SSHAT, FNYEAQ (reference sequence). The CDR3 covers 13 residues. V lost 0 bases and J 2 bases, leaving 5 bases between the germline ends. The CDR3 DNA reads as TGTGCCAGCAGCTTAGCGGGAACCTACGAGCAGTACTTC. Residues: CASSLAGTYEQYF. The variable domain in full, completed from reference TRBV7-7 and TRBJ2-7, reads GAGVSQSPRYKVTKRGQDVTLRCDPISSHATLYWYQQALGQGPEFLTYFNYEAQPDKSGLPSDRFSAERPEGSISTLTIQRTEQRDSAMYRCASSLAGTYEQYFGPGTRLTVT.

The gene calls are TRBV14 and TRBJ2-7, with D perhaps TRBD1 (5 bases). V was clipped by 5 bases and J by 3 bases, with 14 bases between them. The CDR3 contains 14 residues. Germline CDR1 SGHDN, CDR2 FVKESK. In nucleotides, the CDR3 is TGTGCCAGCAGCTTCGGACACTATAACTACGAGCAGTACTTC. Translation: CASSFGHYNYEQYF.

The chain employs TRBV11-2 and TRBJ2-7; 8 nucleotides line up with TRBD2. The CDR3 is 15 residues long. The V gene's germline CDR1 is SGHAT and CDR2 FQNNGV. Trimming took 1 base from V and 3 from J; bases not matched to a gene: 5. The CDR3 sequence is CASSLGASGYYEQYF. DNA for the CDR3: TGTGCCAGCAGCTTAGGAGCTAGCGGGTACTACGAGCAGTACTTC.

The chain carries TRBV2 and TRBJ2-5, with 7 bases fitting TRBD2. The CDR3 totals 13 residues. Germline-derived CDR1 and CDR2 are SNHLY and FYNNEI. The V and J ends lost 8 bases and 2 bases, in that order; junction bases with no gene match: 5. CDR3 nucleotides: TGTGCCAGCTTCCTAGCGGAGCAAGAGACCCAGTACTTC. Translation: CASFLAEQETQYF.

This rearrangement joins TRBV19 to TRBJ2-2; 9 bases are a match to TRBD1. The CDR3 is 16 residues long. Germline CDR1 is LNHDA and CDR2 is SQIVND (reference sequence). The junction had 9 bases not matched to a gene; V was cut back by 5 bases and J by 5 bases. The CDR3 sequence is CASSPHRGPETGELFF. DNA of the CDR3: TGTGCCAGTAGTCCTCACAGGGGGCCGGAGACCGGGGAGCTGTTTTTT.

V usage is TRBV4-3 and J usage is TRBJ2-5; D unclear. The CDR3 sequence is 15 residues long. With 0 bases removed from V and 2 bases from J, the gap between germline ends came to 10 bases. Germline CDR1 LGHNA, CDR2 YSLEER. The CDR3 spells CASSQDVLGQETQYF. The CDR3, as DNA: TGCGCCAGCAGCCAAGATGTTCTAGGACAAGAGACCCAGTACTTC.

This clone was counted between two and nine times. This CDR3 is CASSPTSSDEQFF. CDR3 in DNA: TGTGCCAGCAGTCCTACTAGCAGCGATGAGCAGTTCTTC. The chain is built from TRBV6-4 and TRBJ2-1; possible D gene TRBD2, 6 bases. This CDR3 comprises 13 residues. Per germline, CDR1 MRHNA and CDR2 SNTAGT. Trimming took off 5 bases at V and 8 bases at J, with 13 bases between the two ends.

About this clone: A read error may account for a junction end that differs from germline. The chain recombines TRBV7-3 with TRBJ2-1; 8 bases match TRBD1. Germline CDR1 is SGHTA and CDR2 is FQGTGA. There are 12 residues in the CDR3. In DNA, the CDR3 is TGTGCCAGCAGCTTGGGACAGGCGTTGAGGATCTTC. It translates to CASSLGQALRIF.

The rearrangement joins TRBV6-5 to TRBJ1-6; D gene uncertain. The CDR3 is 14 amino acids. Trimming cost V 0 bases and J 6 bases, with 6 bases left between them. Germline loops: CDR1 MNHEY, CDR2 SVGAGI. For the CDR3, the DNA is TGTGCCAGCAGTTACTCGGACGGTAATTCACCCCTCCACTTT. This codes for CASSYSDGNSPLHF.

This chain uses TRBV9 with TRBJ1-2; maybe TRBD1 (6 bases). Trimming pared 0 bases from V and 7 bases from J, leaving 13 bases between. CDR3 length equals 14 residues. Germline loops: CDR1 SGDLS, CDR2 YYNGEE. The CDR3 is CASSVATGAGGYTF. The CDR3 DNA sequence: TGTGCCAGCAGCGTAGCTACGGGGGCTGGTGGCTACACCTTC.

The CDR3 region has the DNA TGTGCCAGCAGCTTAGACGACAATGAGCAGTTCTTC. Protein sequence: CASSLDDNEQFF. The chain has TRBV7-6 and TRBJ2-1; D call uncertain. With 1 base removed from V and 5 bases from J, the gap between germline ends came to 3 bases. The germline gives CDR1 SGHVS, CDR2 FNYEAQ. The CDR3 extends over 12 amino acids.